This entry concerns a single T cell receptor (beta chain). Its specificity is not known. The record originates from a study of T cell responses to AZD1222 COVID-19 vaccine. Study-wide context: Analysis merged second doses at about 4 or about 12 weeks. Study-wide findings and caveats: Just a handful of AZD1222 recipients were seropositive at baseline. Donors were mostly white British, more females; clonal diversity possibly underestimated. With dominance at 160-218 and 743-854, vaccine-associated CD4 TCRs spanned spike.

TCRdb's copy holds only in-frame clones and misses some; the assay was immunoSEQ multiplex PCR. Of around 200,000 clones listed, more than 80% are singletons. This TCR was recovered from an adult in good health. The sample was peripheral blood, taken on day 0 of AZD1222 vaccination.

DNA for the CDR3: TGCAGCGCGGCGGGACAGGGGGTACCACACACCACCTTCCTCCACTTT. As protein: CSAAGQGVPHTTFLHF. The V and J genes are TRBV29-1 and TRBJ1-6; 11 positions agree with TRBD1. Unmatched junction bases numbered 20, after V lost 7 bases and J lost 15 bases. Per the germline V gene, CDR1 is SQVTM and CDR2 is ANQGSEA. The CDR3 has 16 residues.